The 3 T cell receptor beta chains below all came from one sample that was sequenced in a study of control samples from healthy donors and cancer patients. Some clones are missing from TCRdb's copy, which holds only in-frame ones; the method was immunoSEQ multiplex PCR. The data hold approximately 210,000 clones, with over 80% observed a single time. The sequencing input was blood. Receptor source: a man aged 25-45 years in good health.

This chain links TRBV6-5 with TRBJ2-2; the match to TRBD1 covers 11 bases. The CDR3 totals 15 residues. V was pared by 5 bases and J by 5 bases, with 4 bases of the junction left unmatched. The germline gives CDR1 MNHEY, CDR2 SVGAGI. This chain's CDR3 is CASSPDRGPTGELFF. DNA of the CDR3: TGTGCCAGCAGTCCGGACAGGGGGCCTACCGGGGAGCTGTTTTTT.

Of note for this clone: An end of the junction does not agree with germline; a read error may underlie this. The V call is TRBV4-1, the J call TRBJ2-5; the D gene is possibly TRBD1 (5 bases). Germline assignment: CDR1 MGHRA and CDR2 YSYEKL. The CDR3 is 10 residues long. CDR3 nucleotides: TGCGCCAGTGTACCCGGCAACAGGCACTTC. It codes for CASVPGNRHF.

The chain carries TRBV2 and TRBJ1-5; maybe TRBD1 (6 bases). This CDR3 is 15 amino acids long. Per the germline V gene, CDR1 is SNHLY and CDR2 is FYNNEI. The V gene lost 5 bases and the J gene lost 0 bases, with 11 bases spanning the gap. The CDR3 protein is CASSQGFLSNQPQHF. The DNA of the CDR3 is TGTGCCAGCAGTCAGGGGTTCCTTAGCAATCAGCCCCAGCATTTT.